Listed below are T cell receptor beta chains from one sample, sequenced in a study of PD-1 blockade in classical Hodgkin lymphoma. The repertoire was sequenced with immunoSEQ multiplex PCR; TCRdb's copy has only in-frame clones and lacks some. The repertoire holds tens of thousands of clones, 70% to 80% seen once, with around a fifth in the top ten. The specimen comprised peripheral blood mononuclear cells (PBMCs), sampled before the fourth cycle of nivolumab. These receptors were taken from a human donor with classical Hodgkin lymphoma. CDR3s leave out the opening cysteine and the closing phenylalanine or tryptophan. Size tells how often a clone was seen (once, few, many) or the class of an expanded clone, and some rows leave it out.

V: TRBV4-3; size: NA; CDR3: ASSPGLAQGTQY
V: TRBV28; size: NA; CDR3: ASSLSSGGLYRTDTQY
V: TRBV10-3; size: NA; CDR3: AIRQVTGNTIY
V: TRBV2; size: NA; CDR3: ASRTHSYNEQF
V: TRBV28; size: NA; CDR3: ASSPGGSGNTIY
V: TRBV19; size: NA; CDR3: ASGNGRGTGELF
V: TRBV6-5; size: NA; CDR3: ASSYRRGLGYGYT
V: TRBV5-1; size: NA; CDR3: ASSRSGAAEETQY
V: TRBV11-2; size: NA; CDR3: ASSFGQGWISRNHNEQF
V: TRBV5-8; size: NA; CDR3: ASSLLGKGTEAF
V: TRBV5-1; size: NA; CDR3: ASSLGGLETQY
V: TRBV5-1; size: once; CDR3: ASSLETGGPGYT
V: TRBV7-6; size: NA; CDR3: ASRILPGNTEAF
V: TRBV5-4; size: few; CDR3: ASSRTGEAF
V: TRBV19; size: NA; CDR3: ASGTGRDQPQH
V: TRBV6-1; size: NA; CDR3: ASTSDSSGNTIY
V: TRBV9; size: NA; CDR3: ASSISRAGENTGELF